The clone carrying this T cell receptor (beta chain) has a handful of counts. The antigen remains unidentified. Expressed TCRB transcripts were sequenced because the entire RNA isolate underwent reverse transcription. Some clones are missing from TCRdb's copy, which holds only in-frame ones; the method was immunoSEQ multiplex PCR. The table records 850,000 to 900,000 clones, 15% to 20% of them present only once. The sample belongs to a study of beta chain features in type 1 diabetes. General study points: High-TCR-expressing cells could be over-represented by cDNA sequencing. The question left open here concerned HLA type influencing TCRB rearrangement.

Each of the CD4+ naive, central memory, regulatory and stem cell-like memory populations was sorted via CD45RO/CCR7/CD25/CD127/CD95/CD27. Trimming took off 4 bases at V and 7 bases at J, with 17 bases between the two ends. The V gene's germline CDR1 is SQVTM and CDR2 ANQGSEA. The CDR3 length is 14 residues. This sequence joins TRBV29-1 and TRBJ2-1; unclear D gene. The sequencing sample was made of naive CD4+ T cells from blood. The TCR comes from a woman under 30 in good health. The CDR3 region has the DNA TGCAGCGTTGTTAACCCCTCGGCAACTAATGAGCAGTTCTTC. As protein: CSVVNPSATNEQFF.